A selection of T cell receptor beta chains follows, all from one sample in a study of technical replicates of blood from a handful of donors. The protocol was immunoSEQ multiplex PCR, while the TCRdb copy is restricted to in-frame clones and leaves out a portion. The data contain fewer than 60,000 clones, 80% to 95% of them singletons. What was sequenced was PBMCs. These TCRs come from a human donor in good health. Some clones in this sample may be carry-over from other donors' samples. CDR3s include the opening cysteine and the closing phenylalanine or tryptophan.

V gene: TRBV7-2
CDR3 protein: CASSLALQGNSPLHF

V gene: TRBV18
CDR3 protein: CASSPTETNYGYTF

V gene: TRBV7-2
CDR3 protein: CASSLVGTGWEKLFF

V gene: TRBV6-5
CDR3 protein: CASRPPDRANTEAFF

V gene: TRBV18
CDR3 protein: CASSPQTQETQYF

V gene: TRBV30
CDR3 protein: CAWGRGGQGAGDTQYF

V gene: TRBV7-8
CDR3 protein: CASSSPAGRGGLDTEAFF

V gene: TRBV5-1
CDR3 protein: CASSTDSTGIGELFF

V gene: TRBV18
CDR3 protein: CASSPGQPQATEAFF

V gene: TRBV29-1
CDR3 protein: CSVALNPDRANTGELFF

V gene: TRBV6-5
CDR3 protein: CASSYTTRTEAFF

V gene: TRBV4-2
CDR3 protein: CASSQSQGARTGNTIYF

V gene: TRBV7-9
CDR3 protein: CASSSSSGTGFYEQYF

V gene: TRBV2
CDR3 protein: CASSGAGTGLAGRYYF

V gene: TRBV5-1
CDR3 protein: CASSLVLTGGAQSEAFF

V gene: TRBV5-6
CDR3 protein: CASSSIAGGYNEQFF

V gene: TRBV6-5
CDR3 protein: CASSYSGGLTETQYF

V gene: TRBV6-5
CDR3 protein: CASRDHRGTYYGYTF

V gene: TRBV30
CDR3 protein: CACRGSSYNSPLHF

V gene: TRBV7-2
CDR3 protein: CASSNTPYNSPLHF

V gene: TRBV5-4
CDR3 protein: CASTTTQRGGTDTQYF

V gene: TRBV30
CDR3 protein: CAWSVQGTGQYF

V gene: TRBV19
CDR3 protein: CASAGGLNRAGELFF

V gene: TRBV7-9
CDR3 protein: CASSSDTGNTIYF

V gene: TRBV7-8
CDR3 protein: CASSLAYRLAGGQEQYF

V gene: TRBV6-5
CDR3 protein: CASGPGEDTQYF

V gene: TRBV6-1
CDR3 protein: CASRLAGVGTGELFF

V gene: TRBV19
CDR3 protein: CASSITGNYGYTF

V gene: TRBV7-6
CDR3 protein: CASSPRPQGDEQYF

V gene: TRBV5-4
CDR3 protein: CASTRQGSNQPQHF

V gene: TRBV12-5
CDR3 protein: CASGSGSLLNTEAFF

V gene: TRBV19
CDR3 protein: CASGQQETQYF

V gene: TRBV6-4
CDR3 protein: CASSETSGISDTQYF

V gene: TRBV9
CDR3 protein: CASSPTPAALRDTQYF

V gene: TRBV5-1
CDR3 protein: CASRKGQPPYEQYF

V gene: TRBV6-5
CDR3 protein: CASGESRGGSYEQYF

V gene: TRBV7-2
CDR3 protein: CASSPSGGNTDTQYF